The TCR beta chain under discussion was sequenced for a study of neoadjuvant anti-PD-1 for oral cavity cancer (TCRdb year 2021). For the study in its entirety: Before undergoing curative-intent surgical resection, most patients got three to four biweekly nivolumab doses at 3 mg/kg. For patients who did not progress, a fourth nivolumab dose was given around day 43, followed by definitive surgical resection on days 50-56. Responders were defined as patients with complete response, partial response or stable disease by RECIST 1.1; non-responders were defined as patients with progression. There were about a dozen patients in the parent correlative cohort, and the response rate was over 25%. General conclusions and limits of the study: After neoadjuvant nivolumab, non-responders showed significantly higher T cell clonality (Gini index) in PBMCs than responders did. The TCR analyses had only a few patients in each response group, and the authors called for validation in larger cohorts. Higher pretreatment blood Treg/Th17 ratios correlated with both higher pretreatment blood TCRbeta clonality and lower post-treatment tumor TCRbeta clonality.

For deep sequencing, PBMC libraries mostly used 400 to 500 ng of input genomic DNA, with six replicates for each sample. Following the manufacturer's instructions, the team built TCRbeta libraries using the immunoSEQ hsTCRbeta kit. Sequencing of the completed libraries took place using an Illumina NovaSeq 6000 S4 flow cell after they had been pooled to about 3 nM. As for the original processing: The immunoSEQ Analyzer was used for raw data preprocessing and quality control. The analysis was limited to productive rearrangements, and each clonotype was defined by a unique CDR3 amino acid sequence. Repertoire clonality was estimated as the Gini-Simpson index, which was calculated using the R package tcR. Gini indices were compared with Student's t test, and associations with tumor size change were assessed by Pearson correlation. TCRdb holds this immuneACCESS table with in-frame rearrangements only. Some clones are missing; in checked studies, unresolved V genes explain under half, and the rest has no known cause. The DNA gave D and trimming, while V, J and clone size come from that table. Here the sample has under 15,000 clones; around 66% occur a single time. The ten largest clones represent 2% to 3% of the sample.

On this clone: No antigen is known for it. No clone much larger than this one lies a single base away; base qualities are absent.

The CDR3 runs 14 residues from the cysteine to the phenylalanine. The retained sequence is limited to the CDR3, 42 bases, with the frame set at the first base. Trimming accounts for 5 bases at V and 5 bases at J, while the number of junction bases matched to no gene is 8. Taken from the germline V gene (reference sequence), the CDR1 and CDR2 loops are SEHNR and FQNEAQ. What the time point label conveys for this sample: before neoadjuvant nivolumab. The patients had newly diagnosed stage II-IVA oral cavity squamous cell carcinoma and had not received any prior systemic or radiation treatment. The cohort consisted of patients with HPV-negative, locally advanced oral cavity squamous cell carcinoma. Peripheral blood mononuclear cells were analyzed directly, without maintenance or expansion in culture. The samples were obtained from a longitudinal correlative study of a single-arm phase II trial testing neoadjuvant nivolumab in oral cavity squamous cell carcinoma. Genomic DNA-based TCRbeta sequencing was performed on subject-matched pre- and post-treatment PBMCs and tumors from three responders and three non-responders. Peripheral blood mononuclear cells were collected before nivolumab treatment and again after treatment, at the time of surgery. The Maxwell RSC DNA from Cells kit was used to extract genomic DNA from PBMCs.

This specimen consisted of PBMCs, obtained before nivolumab (anti-PD-1) treatment. This receptor chain uses TRBV7-9 and TRBJ2-7; TRBD1 aligns with 8 central bases. This sequence was found in a person between 40 and 80 years old with oral cavity squamous cell carcinoma. The nucleotides are TGTGCCAGCAGCCTCGGACAGGGTGTAAACGAGCAGTACTTC. It encodes CASSLGQGVNEQYF.